This T cell receptor beta chain came from a study of blood T cell repertoires in COVID-19. The CDR3 spans 20 residues. Trimming took 2 bases from V and 0 from J; bases not matched to a gene: 7. The germline CDR1 and CDR2 sequences are SNHLY and FYNNEI. Assay used: immunoSEQ multiplex PCR; TCRdb lists only in-frame clones, some missing. The sample lists about 140,000 clones, around 83% seen once, with roughly 3.9% in the top ten. The TCR comes from a woman older than 75 with acute or convalescent COVID-19. The material sequenced was peripheral blood. The chain recombines TRBV2 with TRBJ2-6; 13 positions match TRBD2. The CDR3 region has the DNA TGTGCCAGCAGTGAAATTGGGACTAGCGGGGACCTCTCTGGGGCCAACGTCCTGACTTTC. It codes for CASSEIGTSGDLSGANVLTF.